Below, 11 T cell receptor beta chains from the same sample are listed, as sequenced in a study of identical twins. TCRdb used MiXCR to reprocess the 5' RACE reads, holding one entry per CDR3 protein. The sample lists hundreds of thousands of distinct CDR3 sequences, about 7.5% seen once, with around 2.1% in the top ten. Another study also made use of these data, one on yellow fever vaccine responses in identical twins.

The material sequenced was memory (CD45RO+) T cells sorted from blood. Receptors originate from a woman aged 18-35 years in good health.

The sample holds a few counts of this clonotype. The V gene is TRBV20-1, the J gene TRBJ2-7; possible D gene TRBD2, 6 bases. Trimming stripped 7 bases from V and 3 bases from J, with 13 bases between. From germline, CDR1 is DFQATT and CDR2 SNEGSKA (reference sequence). The CDR3 spans 12 residues. In DNA form, the CDR3 reads TGCAGTGGTGGTGGAGGGAACTACGAGCAGTACTTC. Translated, it gives CSGGGGNYEQYF.

This clonotype turned up a few times. The chain links TRBV6-2 or TRBV6-3 to TRBJ2-1; tentatively, D is TRBD1 (6 bases). CDR3 size: 14 residues. Trimming cost V 7 bases and J 3 bases, with 13 bases left between them. Germline V lookup: CDR1 MNHEY, CDR2 SVGEGT. The CDR3 bases are TGTGCCAGCACCAAACAGGGAATCTACAATGAGCAGTTCTTC. Amino acid sequence: CASTKQGIYNEQFF.

This clonotype was seen more than once but under ten times. The rearrangement joins TRBV12-3 or TRBV12-4 to TRBJ2-3; no clear D. Trimming left V 3 bases short and J 1 base short, with 20 bases between. CDR3 size: 18 residues. The CDR3 sequence: CASSLSYGTGPGTDTQYF. Here the CDR3 DNA reads TGTGCCAGCAGTTTGTCCTACGGTACTGGGCCTGGCACAGATACGCAGTATTTT.

This clonotype was seen many times. The chain couples TRBV6-2 or TRBV6-3 to TRBJ2-3; D ambiguous. The ends were cut back, 4 bases at V and 6 bases at J, with 8 bases in the middle. This CDR3 is 12 amino acids long. Germline loops: CDR1 MNHEY, CDR2 SVGEGT. The CDR3 region is CASSSSPDTQYF. The DNA of the CDR3 is TGTGCCAGCAGTTCTTCCCCGGATACGCAGTATTTT.

The chain carries TRBV2 and TRBJ2-7, with D perhaps matching TRBD2 (6 bases). The length of the CDR3 is 15 residues. The V gene lost 6 bases and the J gene lost 0 bases, with 15 bases spanning the gap. In germline, CDR1 is SNHLY, CDR2 FYNNEI. CDR3 residues: CASRGGTSSSYEQYF. The CDR3 DNA reads TGTGCCAGCAGAGGTGGGACTTCTAGCTCCTACGAGCAGTACTTC.

The table lists this clonotype with many counts. The chain carries TRBV15 and TRBJ1-5; D unclear. Germline-derived CDR1 and CDR2 are LNHNV and YYDKDF (reference sequence). The CDR3 loop spans 15 amino acids. Trimming stripped 0 bases from V and 7 bases from J, with 13 bases between. The CDR3 loop is CATSRDKGGPQPQHF. CDR3 DNA sequence: TGTGCCACCAGCAGAGATAAAGGAGGGCCCCAGCCCCAGCATTTT.

On this clonotype itself: The junction departs from germline at one end; a sequencing error may be responsible. The V call is TRBV10-2, the J call TRBJ2-5; D is unresolved. There are 14 residues in the CDR3. Germline CDR1 and CDR2: WSHSY and SAAADI. DNA of the CDR3: TGCGCCAGCAGTGACCTCACGACGAAAGAGACCAAGTACTTC. Protein: CASSDLTTKETKYF.

This clonotype appeared many times. The genes are TRBV5-1 and TRBJ2-1; 8 bases are shared with TRBD2. Germline V lookup: CDR1 SGHRS, CDR2 YFSETQ. Unmatched junction bases numbered 11, after V lost 4 bases and J lost 2 bases. The CDR3 runs to 17 residues. The CDR3 nucleotides are TGCGCCAGCAGCCTCACGATCGGGGGGGGGACCTACAATGAGCAGTTCTTC. Translated: CASSLTIGGGTYNEQFF.

This clonotype was seen repeatedly, ten times or more. This chain uses TRBV7-2 with TRBJ2-1; D not resolved. Trimming left V 2 bases short and J 5 bases short, with 10 bases between. Per the germline V gene, CDR1 is SGHTA and CDR2 is FQGNSA. The CDR3 covers 14 residues. CDR3 residues: CASSLYRPDNEQFF. The DNA for the CDR3 is TGTGCCAGCAGCTTATATCGGCCAGACAATGAGCAGTTCTTC.

This chain uses TRBV28 with TRBJ1-4, with TRBD1 as a possible D gene (5 bases). CDR1 and CDR2 from the germline V gene are MDHEN and SYDVKM. This CDR3 has 15 amino acids. The germline V and J ends were trimmed by 3 bases and 5 bases, with 13 bases remaining between them. CDR3 sequence reads: CASSLVGRANEKLFF. The CDR3 DNA reads as TGTGCCAGCAGTTTGGTCGGCAGGGCGAATGAAAAACTGTTTTTT.

This clonotype was counted only a few times. The chain has TRBV7-8 and TRBJ2-3, with 15 bases that match TRBD2. The V gene's germline CDR1 is SGHVS and CDR2 FQNEAQ. The V and J ends lost 4 bases and 6 bases, in that order; junction bases with no gene match: 8. This CDR3 region has 17 residues. CDR3 nucleotide sequence: TGTGCCAGCAGCTCCTACAGCGGGACTAGCGGGAGGGATACGCAGTATTTT. It is translated as CASSSYSGTSGRDTQYF.